This TCR beta chain was sequenced during a study of identical twins. General observations from the study: Weaker excess twin sharing was seen among beta out-of-frame sequences. Potential partial confounding of zero-insertion analyses by invariant MAIT and iNKT cells was noted.

The CDR3 length is 18 residues. Germline CDR1 is LGHNA and CDR2 is YNFKEQ. J gave up 6 bases and V 4 bases, and 16 bases lay outside the gene matches. TCRdb used MiXCR to reprocess the 5' RACE reads, holding one entry per CDR3 protein. The table has roughly 500,000 distinct CDR3 sequences, about 20% seen once; the top ten hold about 0.93%. Comments on this clonotype: Its target is not known.

The sample also formed part of further work on T cells expressing NK-cell markers. Per that paper: Dominant NKG2C+ clonotypes in five to seven donors made up roughly 1.0-7.0% of CD8+ T cells.

The chain couples TRBV4-2 to TRBJ2-1, with 9 bases that match TRBD1. The TCR was taken from a young woman in good health. Input material: CD4+ T cells sorted from blood. Here the CDR3 reads CASSLRGQGSQGGNEQFF. CDR3 sequence (DNA): TGTGCCAGCAGCCTCAGAGGACAGGGGTCTCAGGGGGGCAATGAGCAGTTCTTC.